This T cell receptor beta chain was profiled in a study of cytomegalovirus exposure and HLA in healthy donors. The V and J ends lost 5 bases and 2 bases respectively, with 13 bases between them. Germline V gene sequence: CDR1 MNHEY, CDR2 SVGAGI. This CDR3 has 14 residues. A multiplex PCR was run with 60 Vbeta primers and 13 Jbeta primers. TCRdb's copy holds only in-frame clones and misses some; the assay was immunoSEQ multiplex PCR. Of around 130,000 clones in the sample, approximately 69% are singletons; the top ten hold 6.5% to 8%. The J gene is TRBJ2-7, the V gene TRBV6-5; the D gene is possibly TRBD1 (6 bases). The receptor comes from a man aged 35 to 55 in good health and CMV-seropositive. The sample was PBMCs. CDR3 residues: CASSDGTRTYEQYF. DNA for the CDR3: TGTGCCAGCAGTGACGGGACAAGAACCTACGAGCAGTACTTC.